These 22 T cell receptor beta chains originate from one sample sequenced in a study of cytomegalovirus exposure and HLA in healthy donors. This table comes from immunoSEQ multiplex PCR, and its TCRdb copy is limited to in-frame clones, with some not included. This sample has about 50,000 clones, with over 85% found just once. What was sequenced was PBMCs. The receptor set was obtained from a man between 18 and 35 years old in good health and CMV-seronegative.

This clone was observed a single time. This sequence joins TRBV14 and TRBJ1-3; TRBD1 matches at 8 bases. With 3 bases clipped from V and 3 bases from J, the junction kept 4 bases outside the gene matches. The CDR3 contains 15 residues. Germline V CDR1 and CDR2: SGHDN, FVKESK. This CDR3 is CASSQVTGVGNTIYF. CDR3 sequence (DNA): TGTGCCAGCAGCCAGGTGACAGGGGTTGGAAACACCATATATTTT.

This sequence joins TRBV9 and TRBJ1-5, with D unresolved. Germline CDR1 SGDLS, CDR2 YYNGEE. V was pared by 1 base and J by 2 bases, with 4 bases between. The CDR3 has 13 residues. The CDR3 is CASSVSGNQPQHF. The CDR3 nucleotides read TGTGCCAGCAGCGTAAGCGGCAATCAGCCCCAGCATTTT.

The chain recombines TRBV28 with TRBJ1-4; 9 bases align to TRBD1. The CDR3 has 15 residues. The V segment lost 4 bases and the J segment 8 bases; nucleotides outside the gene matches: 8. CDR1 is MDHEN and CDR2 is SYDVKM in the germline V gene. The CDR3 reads CASSSPGQGEEKLFF. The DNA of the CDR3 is TGTGCCAGCAGTTCTCCGGGACAGGGTGAAGAAAAACTGTTTTTT.

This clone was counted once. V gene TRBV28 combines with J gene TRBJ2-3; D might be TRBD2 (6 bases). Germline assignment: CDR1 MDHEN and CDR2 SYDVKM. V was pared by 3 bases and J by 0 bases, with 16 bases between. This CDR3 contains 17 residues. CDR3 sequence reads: CASSLSGGPVSTDTQYF. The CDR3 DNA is TGTGCCAGCAGTTTGAGCGGAGGGCCGGTGAGCACAGATACGCAGTATTTT.

The CDR3: CVSLSSYNEQFF. The DNA for the CDR3 is TGTGTATCGCTTAGCTCCTACAATGAGCAGTTCTTC. The chain combines TRBV7-9 with TRBJ2-1; D is ambiguous. The CDR3 has 12 residues. Germline assignment: CDR1 SEHNR and CDR2 FQNEAQ (reference sequence). Full variable domain (missing parts from reference TRBV7-9 and TRBJ2-1): DTGVSQNPRHKITKRGQNVTFRCDPISEHNRLYWYRQTLGQGPEFLTYFQNEAQLEKSRLLSDRFSAERPKGSFSTLEIQRTEQGDSAMYLCVSLSSYNEQFFGPGTRLTVL.

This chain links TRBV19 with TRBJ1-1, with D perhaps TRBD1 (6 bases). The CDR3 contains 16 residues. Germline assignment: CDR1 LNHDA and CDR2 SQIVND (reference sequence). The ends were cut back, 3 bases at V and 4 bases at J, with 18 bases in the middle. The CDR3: CASSIILTGLATEAFF. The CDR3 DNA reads TGTGCCAGTAGTATCATCCTCACAGGGCTCGCCACTGAAGCTTTCTTT.

The CDR3 loop reads CASSETGAGANVLTF. Here the CDR3 DNA reads TGTGCCAGCAGCGAGACAGGGGCGGGGGCCAACGTCCTGACTTTC. The chain has TRBV11-1 and TRBJ2-6, with 8 bases fitting TRBD1. The CDR3 covers 15 residues. Germline V gene lookup returns CDR1 SGHAT and CDR2 FQDESV (reference sequence). With V trimmed by 5 bases and J by 4 bases, 4 bases remained unmatched.

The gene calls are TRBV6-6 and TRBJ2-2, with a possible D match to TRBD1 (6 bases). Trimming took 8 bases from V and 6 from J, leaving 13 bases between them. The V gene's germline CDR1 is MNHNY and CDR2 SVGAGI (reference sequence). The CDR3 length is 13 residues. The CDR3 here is CASLPGVAGELFF. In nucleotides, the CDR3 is TGTGCCAGCCTACCAGGGGTGGCCGGGGAGCTGTTTTTT.

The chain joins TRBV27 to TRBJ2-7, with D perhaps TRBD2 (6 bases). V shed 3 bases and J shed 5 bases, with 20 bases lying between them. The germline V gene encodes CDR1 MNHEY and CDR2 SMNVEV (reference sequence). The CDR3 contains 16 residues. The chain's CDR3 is CASSFSIAAGRHEQYF. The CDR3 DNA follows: TGTGCCAGCAGTTTTTCGATCGCCGCGGGGCGCCACGAGCAGTACTTC.

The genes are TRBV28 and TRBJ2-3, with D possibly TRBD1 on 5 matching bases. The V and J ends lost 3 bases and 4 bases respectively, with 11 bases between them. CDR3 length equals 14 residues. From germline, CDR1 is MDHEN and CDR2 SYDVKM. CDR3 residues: CASSFSGQPDTQYF. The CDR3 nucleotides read TGTGCCAGCAGTTTTTCAGGGCAGCCAGATACGCAGTATTTT.

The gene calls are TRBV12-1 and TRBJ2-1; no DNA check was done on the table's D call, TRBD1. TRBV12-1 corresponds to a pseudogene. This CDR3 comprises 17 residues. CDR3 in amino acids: CASSPTRDRGCWDEQFF. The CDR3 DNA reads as TGTGCCAGCAGCCCCACCCGGGACAGGGGATGTTGGGATGAGCAGTTCTTC.

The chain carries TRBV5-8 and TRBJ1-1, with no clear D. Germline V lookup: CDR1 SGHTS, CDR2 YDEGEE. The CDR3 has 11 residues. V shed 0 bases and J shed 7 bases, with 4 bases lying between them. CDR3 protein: CASSLGHEAFF. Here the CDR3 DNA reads TGTGCCAGCAGCTTGGGGCATGAAGCTTTCTTT.

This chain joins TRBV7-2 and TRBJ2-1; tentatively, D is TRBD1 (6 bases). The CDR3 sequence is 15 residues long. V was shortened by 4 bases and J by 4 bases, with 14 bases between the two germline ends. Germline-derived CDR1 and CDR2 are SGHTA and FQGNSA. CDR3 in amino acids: CASSSDRRRYNEQFF. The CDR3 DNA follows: TGTGCCAGCAGCTCTGACAGGAGACGTTACAATGAGCAGTTCTTC.

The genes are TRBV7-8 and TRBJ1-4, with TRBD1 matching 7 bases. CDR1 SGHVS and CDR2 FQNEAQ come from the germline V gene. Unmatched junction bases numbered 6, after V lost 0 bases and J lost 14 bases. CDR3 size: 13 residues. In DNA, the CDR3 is TGTGCCAGCAGCTTAGCGGGTGGACAGGTCCTGTTTTTT. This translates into CASSLAGGQVLFF. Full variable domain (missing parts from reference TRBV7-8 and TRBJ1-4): GAGVSQSPRYKVAKRGQDVALRCDPISGHVSLFWYQQALGQGPEFLTYFQNEAQLDKSGLPSDRFFAERPEGSVSTLKIQRTQQEDSAVYLCASSLAGGQVLFFGSGTQLSVL.

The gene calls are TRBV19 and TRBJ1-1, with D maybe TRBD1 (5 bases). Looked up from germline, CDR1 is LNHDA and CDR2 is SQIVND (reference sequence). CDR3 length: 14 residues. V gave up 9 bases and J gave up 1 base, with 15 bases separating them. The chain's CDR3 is CASDGGFSNTEAFF. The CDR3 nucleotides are TGTGCCAGCGACGGGGGGTTTTCGAACACTGAAGCTTTCTTT.

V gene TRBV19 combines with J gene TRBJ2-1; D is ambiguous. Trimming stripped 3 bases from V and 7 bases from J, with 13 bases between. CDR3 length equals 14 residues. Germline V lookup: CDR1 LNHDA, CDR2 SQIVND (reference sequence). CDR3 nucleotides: TGTGCCAGTAGTATGATAAGATCCGGGAATGAGCAGTTCTTC. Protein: CASSMIRSGNEQFF.

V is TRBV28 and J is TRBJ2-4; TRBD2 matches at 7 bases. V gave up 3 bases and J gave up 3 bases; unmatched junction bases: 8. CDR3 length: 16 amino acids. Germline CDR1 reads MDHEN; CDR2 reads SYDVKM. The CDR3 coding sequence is TGTGCCAGCAGTTTTTTGCCTAGCGGAAGCAAAAACATTCAGTACTTC. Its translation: CASSFLPSGSKNIQYF. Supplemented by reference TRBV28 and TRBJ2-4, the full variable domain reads DVKVTQSSRYLVKRTGEKVFLECVQDMDHENMFWYRQDPGLGLRLIYFSYDVKMKEKGDIPEGYSVSREKKERFSLILESASTNQTSMYLCASSFLPSGSKNIQYFGAGTRLSVL.

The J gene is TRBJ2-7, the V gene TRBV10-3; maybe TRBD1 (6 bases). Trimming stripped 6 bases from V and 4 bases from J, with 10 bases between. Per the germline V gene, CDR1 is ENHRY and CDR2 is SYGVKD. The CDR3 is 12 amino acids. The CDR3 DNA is TGTGCCATCAGGGACAGTAAATACGAGCAGTACTTC. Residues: CAIRDSKYEQYF.

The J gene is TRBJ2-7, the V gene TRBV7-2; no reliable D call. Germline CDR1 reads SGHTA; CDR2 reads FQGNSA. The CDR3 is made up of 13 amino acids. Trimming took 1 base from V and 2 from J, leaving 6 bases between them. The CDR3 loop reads CASSLGGTYEQYF. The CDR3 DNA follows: TGTGCCAGCAGCTTAGGCGGTACCTACGAGCAGTACTTC. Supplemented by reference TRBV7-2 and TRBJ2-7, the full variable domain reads GAGVSQSPSNKVTEKGKDVELRCDPISGHTALYWYRQSLGQGLEFLIYFQGNSAPDKSGLPSDRFSAERTGGSVSTLTIQRTQQEDSAVYLCASSLGGTYEQYFGPGTRLTVT.

CDR3 DNA: TGCGCCAGCAGCCAAGATCGGAGGGGATCCTACGAGCAGTACTTC. Encoded protein: CASSQDRRGSYEQYF. This chain links TRBV4-3 with TRBJ2-7; TRBD2 might be the D (6 bases). The CDR3 is 15 amino acids. CDR1 is LGHNA and CDR2 is YSLEER in the germline V gene. Trimming shortened V by 0 bases and J by 1 base, and 10 bases separated the two germline ends.

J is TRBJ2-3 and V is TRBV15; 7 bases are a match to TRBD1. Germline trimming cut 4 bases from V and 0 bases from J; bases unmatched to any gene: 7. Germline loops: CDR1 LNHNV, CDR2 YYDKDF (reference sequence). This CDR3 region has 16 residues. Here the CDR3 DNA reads TGTGCCACCAGCATCCCCGGGACAGACAGCACAGATACGCAGTATTTT. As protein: CATSIPGTDSTDTQYF. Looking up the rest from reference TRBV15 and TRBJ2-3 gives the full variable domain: DAMVIQNPRYQVTQFGKPVTLSCSQTLNHNVMYWYQQKSSQAPKLLFHYYDKDFNNEADTPDNFQSRRPNTSFCFLDIRSPGLGDTAMYLCATSIPGTDSTDTQYFGPGTRLTVL.

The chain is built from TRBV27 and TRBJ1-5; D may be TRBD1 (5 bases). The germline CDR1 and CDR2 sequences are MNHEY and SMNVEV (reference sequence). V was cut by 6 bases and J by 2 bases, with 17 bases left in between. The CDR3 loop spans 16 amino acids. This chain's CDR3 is CASRFKGREGNQPQHF. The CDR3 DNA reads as TGTGCCAGCAGGTTCAAGGGCAGGGAGGGCAATCAGCCCCAGCATTTT.